This T cell receptor beta chain was documented in a study of blood T cell repertoires in COVID-19. Across the study: Material from acute and convalescent COVID-19 was sourced from the United States, Italy and Spain. From T cells, B-cell-depleted T cells, or PBMCs came the material, which was cDNA or gDNA.

As processed by the authors: Amplification of reference gene primers provided the estimated nucleated cell counts. Using immunoSEQ multiplex PCR, the repertoire was profiled, and TCRdb retains in-frame clones only, with some absent. D and trimming were read from the DNA, whereas the V and J calls and clone size are those reported in that table. In the table there are 130,000 or so clones, 65% to 80% of which are singletons. CDR1 and CDR2 (germline): SNHLY, FYNNEI. With 4 bases clipped from V and 2 bases from J, the junction kept 9 bases outside the gene matches. The CDR3 has 16 amino acids. The rearrangement uses TRBV2 and TRBJ2-3; 7 nucleotides align to TRBD2. The TCR comes from a man in his forties or fifties with acute or convalescent COVID-19. Sequenced: peripheral blood. The CDR3 reads CASSGHSSGPTDTQYF. The CDR3 bases are TGTGCCAGCAGTGGACACTCTAGCGGTCCCACAGATACGCAGTATTTT. Full variable domain (rest looked up from reference TRBV2 and TRBJ2-3): EPEVTQTPSHQVTQMGQEVILRCVPISNHLYFYWYRQILGQKVEFLVSFYNNEISEKSEIFDDQFSVERPDGSNFTLKIRSTKLEDSAMYFCASSGHSSGPTDTQYFGPGTRLTVL.